This TCR beta chain was captured by sequencing in a study of T cell responses to AZD1222 COVID-19 vaccine (dated by TCRdb to 2020 to 2022). Study-level background: TCR sequencing covered roughly 230 trial participants: 207 given two doses of AZD1222 and 26 given two doses of MenACWY control vaccine. Enrollment into the trials was organized by age into subgroups of 18-55, 56-69 and 70-plus years, and those subgroups contained approximately 160, 26 and 62 TCR-sequenced participants, respectively.

This specimen's time point label, per the study, means: about 28 days (+/-7) after the second vaccine dose. Because spike-specific TCR depth and breadth did not differ between the two schedules, AZD1222 recipients who got a second dose at roughly 4 weeks were pooled with those who got a second dose at roughly 12 weeks. The vaccinee samples were drawn from two UK trials, COV001 and COV002, one of which was a single-blind randomized controlled phase 2/3 trial testing AZD1222 (ChAdOx1 nCoV-19) in healthy adults. Trial participant PBMC samples were collected at day 0 and day 28 after the second dose for TCRbeta chain sequencing. The junction carries 15 bases between V and J, which are trimmed by 5 bases and 5 bases respectively. CDR1 SGHTA and CDR2 FQGTGA were looked up in the germline V gene. From cysteine to phenylalanine, the CDR3 is 14 amino acids long. Only the CDR3 portion is preserved as DNA: 42 bases, with reading frame beginning at the first base.

Overall study outcomes, separate from this receptor: Because no day 14 peak-response samples were available, repertoires were characterized only after the peak T cell response. Most participants were white British and females outnumbered males, and the authors suggested that clonal diversity may have been underestimated. CD4 TCRs associated with the vaccine covered the entire spike protein, and the dominant responses were in regions 160-218 and 743-854. Epitopes outside the regions mutated in the B.1.351 and B.1.1.7 variants were reportedly recognized by nearly half of the unique spike-specific TCRs. After two AZD1222 doses, spike-specific TCR breadth and depth were significantly higher than at day 0 and than in MenACWY recipients. Conclusions about previously exposed vaccinees are limited because only five to seven AZD1222 recipients were SARS-CoV-2 seropositive at baseline. In the small 56-69-year group, the increase in depth fell short of significance, most likely because of low power.

The CDR3 regions of human TCRbeta chains were analyzed by immunosequencing. Regarding the original processing steps: TCRs in the repertoires were matched against a reference library of SARS-CoV-2-specific TCRs that had been generated with the MIRA antigen-specificity platform. Breadth was defined as the fraction of unique TCRs that were SARS-CoV-2-associated. Depth was defined as the fraction of total T cells that were SARS-CoV-2-associated. Each spike-specific TCR was assigned to its reactive spike region and to a CD4 or CD8 class using the MIRA data. Log10-transformed breadth and depth values were compared by one-way ANOVA with Sidak's multiple comparisons tests. Not all clones reach the TCRdb copy of this immuneACCESS table, which keeps in-frame sequences only. Checked studies attribute under half of the gap to unresolved V genes and leave the rest unexplained. That table furnishes V, J and clone size, whereas the DNA furnished D and trimming. This sample gives 50,000 to 65,000 clones in total; approximately 86% of them show up just once. The ten top clones hold 2% to 3% of the sample.

With regard to this clone: This clone's antigen is unknown. Base qualities were left out, and no much larger clone turns up one base away.

The TCR comes from an adult who received the AZD1222 COVID-19 vaccine. This specimen was peripheral blood, taken 28 days after the second AZD1222 dose. The chain uses TRBV7-3 and TRBJ2-5; the D region possibly corresponds to TRBD1 (7 bases align). This receptor carries the CDR3 CASSLEGAGETQYF. The sequenced DNA is TGTGCCAGCAGCCTGGAGGGGGCAGGGGAGACCCAGTACTTC.